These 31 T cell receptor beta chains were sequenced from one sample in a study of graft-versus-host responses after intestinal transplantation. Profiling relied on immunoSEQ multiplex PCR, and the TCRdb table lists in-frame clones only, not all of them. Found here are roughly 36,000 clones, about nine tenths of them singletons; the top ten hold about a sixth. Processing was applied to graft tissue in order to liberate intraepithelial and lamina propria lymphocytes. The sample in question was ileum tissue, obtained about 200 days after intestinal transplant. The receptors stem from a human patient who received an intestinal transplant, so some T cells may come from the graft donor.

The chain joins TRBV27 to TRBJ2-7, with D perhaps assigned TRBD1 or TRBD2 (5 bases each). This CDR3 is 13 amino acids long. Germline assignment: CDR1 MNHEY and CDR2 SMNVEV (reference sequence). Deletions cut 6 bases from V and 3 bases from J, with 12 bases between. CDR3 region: CASRPRDRYEQYF. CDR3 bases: TGTGCCAGCAGACCCAGGGACCGCTACGAGCAGTACTTC.

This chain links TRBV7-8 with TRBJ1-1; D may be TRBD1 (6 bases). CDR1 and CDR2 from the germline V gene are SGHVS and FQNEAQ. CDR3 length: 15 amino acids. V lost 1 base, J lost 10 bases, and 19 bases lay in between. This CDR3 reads CASSLDRLLGALAFF. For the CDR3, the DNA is TGTGCCAGCAGCTTAGATAGGTTGTTGGGGGCACTAGCTTTCTTT.

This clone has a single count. In DNA form, the CDR3 reads TGTGCCAGCAGCCGCCGGACAGGGGCACTACTCACAGATACGCAGTATTTT. Its protein product is CASSRRTGALLTDTQYF. The chain carries TRBV5-4 and TRBJ2-3, with TRBD1 identical over 9 bases. The CDR3 consists of 17 residues. The germline CDR1 and CDR2 sequences are SGHNT and YYREEE (reference sequence). Germline trimming cut 4 bases from V and 2 bases from J; bases unmatched to any gene: 11.

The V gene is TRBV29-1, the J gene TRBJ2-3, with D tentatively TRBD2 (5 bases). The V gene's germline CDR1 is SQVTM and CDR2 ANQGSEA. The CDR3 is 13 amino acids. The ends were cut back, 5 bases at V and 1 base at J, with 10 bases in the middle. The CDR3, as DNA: TGCAGCGTTAGGGCGGAGGGCACAGATACGCAGTATTTT. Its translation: CSVRAEGTDTQYF.

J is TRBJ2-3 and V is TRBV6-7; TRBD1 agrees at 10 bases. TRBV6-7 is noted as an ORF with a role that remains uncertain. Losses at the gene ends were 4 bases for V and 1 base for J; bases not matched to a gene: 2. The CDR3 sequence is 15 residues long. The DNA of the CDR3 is TGTGCCAGCAGTTCCGGGACAGGGGGCACAGATACGCAGTATTTT. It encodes CASSSGTGGTDTQYF.

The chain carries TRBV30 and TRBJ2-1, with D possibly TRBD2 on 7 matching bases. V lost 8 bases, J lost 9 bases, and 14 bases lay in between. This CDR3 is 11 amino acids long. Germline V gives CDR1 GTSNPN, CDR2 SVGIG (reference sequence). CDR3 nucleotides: TGTGCCGGCCCACGGGGGGCTGAGCAGTTCTTC. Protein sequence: CAGPRGAEQFF.

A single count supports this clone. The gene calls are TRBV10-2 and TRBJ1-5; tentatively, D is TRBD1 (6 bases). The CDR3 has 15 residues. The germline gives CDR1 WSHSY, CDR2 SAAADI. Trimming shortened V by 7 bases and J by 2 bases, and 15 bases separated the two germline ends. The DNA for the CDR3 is TGCGCCAGCACTGTGGACAGCCTGGGCAATCAGCCCCAGCATTTT. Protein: CASTVDSLGNQPQHF.

CDR3 DNA sequence: TGTGCCAGCAGCCCGGGACAGGTCACTGAAGCTTTCTTT. Translated: CASSPGQVTEAFF. This chain links TRBV11-1 with TRBJ1-1, with 8 bases matching TRBD1. Germline V CDR1 and CDR2: SGHAT, FQDESV (reference sequence). This CDR3 contains 13 residues. The junction had 3 bases not matched to a gene; V was cut back by 5 bases and J by 4 bases.

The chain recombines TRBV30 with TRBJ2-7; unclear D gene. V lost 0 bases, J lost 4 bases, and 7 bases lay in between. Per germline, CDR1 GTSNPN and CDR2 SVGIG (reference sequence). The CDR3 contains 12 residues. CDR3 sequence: CAWSVWGYEQYF. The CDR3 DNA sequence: TGTGCCTGGAGTGTATGGGGATACGAGCAGTACTTC.

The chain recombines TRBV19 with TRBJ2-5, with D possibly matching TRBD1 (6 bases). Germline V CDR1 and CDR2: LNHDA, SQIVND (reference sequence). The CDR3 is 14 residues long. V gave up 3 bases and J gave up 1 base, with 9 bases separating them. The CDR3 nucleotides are TGTGCCAGTAGTATTAGGGGGTCCCAAGAGACCCAGTACTTC. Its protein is CASSIRGSQETQYF. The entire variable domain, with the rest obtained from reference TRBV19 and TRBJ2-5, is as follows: DGGITQSPKYLFRKEGQNVTLSCEQNLNHDAMYWYRQDPGQGLRLIYYSQIVNDFQKGDIAEGYSVSREKKESFPLTVTSAQKNPTAFYLCASSIRGSQETQYFGPGTRLLVL.

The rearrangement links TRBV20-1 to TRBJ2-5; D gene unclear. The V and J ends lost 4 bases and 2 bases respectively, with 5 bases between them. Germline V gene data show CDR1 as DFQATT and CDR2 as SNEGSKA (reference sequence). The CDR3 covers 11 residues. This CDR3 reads CSATKQETQYF. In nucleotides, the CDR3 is TGCAGTGCTACTAAACAAGAGACCCAGTACTTC.

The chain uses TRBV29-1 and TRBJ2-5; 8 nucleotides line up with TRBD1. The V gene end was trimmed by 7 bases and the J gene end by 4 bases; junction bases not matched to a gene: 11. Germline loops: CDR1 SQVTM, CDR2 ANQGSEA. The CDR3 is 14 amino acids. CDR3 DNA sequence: TGCAGCGCGTACCAGGGGGCGCGTAGAGAGACCCAGTACTTC. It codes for CSAYQGARRETQYF.

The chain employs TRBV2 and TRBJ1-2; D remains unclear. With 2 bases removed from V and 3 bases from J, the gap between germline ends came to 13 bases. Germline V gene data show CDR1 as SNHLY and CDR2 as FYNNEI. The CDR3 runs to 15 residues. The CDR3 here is CASSEWVDFDYGYTF. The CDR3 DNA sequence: TGTGCCAGCAGTGAATGGGTCGATTTTGACTATGGCTACACCTTC.

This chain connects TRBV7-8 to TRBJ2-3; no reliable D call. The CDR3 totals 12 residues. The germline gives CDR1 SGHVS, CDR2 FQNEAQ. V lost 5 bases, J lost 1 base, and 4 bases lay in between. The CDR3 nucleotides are TGTGCCAGCAGCCTTGGCACAGATACGCAGTATTTT. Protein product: CASSLGTDTQYF.

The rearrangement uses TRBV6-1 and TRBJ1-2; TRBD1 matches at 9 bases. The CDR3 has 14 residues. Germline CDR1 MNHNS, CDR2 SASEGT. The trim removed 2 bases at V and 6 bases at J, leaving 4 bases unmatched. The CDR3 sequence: CASSETGGWDGYTF. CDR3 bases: TGTGCCAGCAGTGAAACAGGGGGCTGGGATGGCTACACCTTC.

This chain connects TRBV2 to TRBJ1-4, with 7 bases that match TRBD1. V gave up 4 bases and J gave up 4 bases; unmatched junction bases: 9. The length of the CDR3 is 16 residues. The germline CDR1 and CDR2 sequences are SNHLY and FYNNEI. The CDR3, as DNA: TGTGCCAGCAGTGTCCCGACAGACAGGGATAATGAAAAACTGTTTTTT. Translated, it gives CASSVPTDRDNEKLFF.

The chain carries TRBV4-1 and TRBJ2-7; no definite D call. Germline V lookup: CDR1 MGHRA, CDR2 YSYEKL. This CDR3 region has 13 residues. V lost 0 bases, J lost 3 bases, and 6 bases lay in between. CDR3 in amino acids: CASSQDPNYEQYF. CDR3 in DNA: TGCGCCAGCAGCCAAGATCCCAACTACGAGCAGTACTTC.

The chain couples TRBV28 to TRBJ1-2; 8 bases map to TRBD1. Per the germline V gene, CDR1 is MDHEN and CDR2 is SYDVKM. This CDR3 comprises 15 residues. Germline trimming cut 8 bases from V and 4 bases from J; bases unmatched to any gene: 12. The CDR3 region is CASGTSGQGIYGYTF. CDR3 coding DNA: TGTGCCAGCGGTACTAGTGGACAGGGAATCTATGGCTACACCTTC.

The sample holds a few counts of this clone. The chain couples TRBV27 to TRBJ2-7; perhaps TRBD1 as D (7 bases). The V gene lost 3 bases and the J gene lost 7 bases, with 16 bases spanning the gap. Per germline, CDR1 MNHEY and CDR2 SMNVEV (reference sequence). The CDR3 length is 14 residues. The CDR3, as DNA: TGTGCCAGCAGTTTCCGCAGGGGGGCGCAGGAGCAGTACTTC. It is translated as CASSFRRGAQEQYF.

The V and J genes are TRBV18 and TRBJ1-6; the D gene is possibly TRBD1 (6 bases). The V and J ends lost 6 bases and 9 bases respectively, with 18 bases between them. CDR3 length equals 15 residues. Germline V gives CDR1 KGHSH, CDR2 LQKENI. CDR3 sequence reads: CASSTRDDRSSPLHF. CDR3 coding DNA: TGTGCCAGCTCCACGAGGGACGACAGGTCTTCACCCCTCCACTTT.

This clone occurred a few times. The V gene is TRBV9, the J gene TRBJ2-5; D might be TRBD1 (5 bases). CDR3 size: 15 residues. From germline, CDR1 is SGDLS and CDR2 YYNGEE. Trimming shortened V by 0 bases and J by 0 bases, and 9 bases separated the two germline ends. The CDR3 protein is CASSVGSGNQETQYF. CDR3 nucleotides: TGTGCCAGCAGCGTAGGGTCAGGGAACCAAGAGACCCAGTACTTC.

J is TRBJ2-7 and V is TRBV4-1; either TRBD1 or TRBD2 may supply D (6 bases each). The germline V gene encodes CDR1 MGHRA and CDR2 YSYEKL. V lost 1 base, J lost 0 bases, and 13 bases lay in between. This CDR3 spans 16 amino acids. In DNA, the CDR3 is TGCGCCAGCAGCCAAGGAGGGGGGCAGCCCTCCTACGAGCAGTACTTC. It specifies CASSQGGGQPSYEQYF.

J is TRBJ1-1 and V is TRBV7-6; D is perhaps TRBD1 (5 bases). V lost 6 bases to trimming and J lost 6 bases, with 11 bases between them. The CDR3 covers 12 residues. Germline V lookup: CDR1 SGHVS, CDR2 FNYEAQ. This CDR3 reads CASSPGVSEAFF. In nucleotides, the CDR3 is TGTGCCAGCAGTCCGGGGGTTTCTGAAGCTTTCTTT.

CDR3 nucleotide sequence: TGTGCCAGCAGCTCCTTCCGGGACAGGTCTACCTACGAGCAGTACTTC. Amino acid sequence: CASSSFRDRSTYEQYF. The rearrangement uses TRBV11-2 and TRBJ2-7; TRBD1 matches at 8 bases. Trimming at V came to 4 bases and at J to 2 bases, leaving 10 bases not matched to a gene. CDR1 and CDR2 from the germline V gene are SGHAT and FQNNGV. This CDR3 has 16 amino acids.

The CDR3 spells CASSGSLRTSTDTQYF. The DNA of the CDR3 is TGTGCCAGCAGTGGATCTTTGCGGACTAGCACAGATACGCAGTATTTT. This chain joins TRBV25-1 and TRBJ2-3, with TRBD2 as a possible D gene (5 bases). CDR3 size: 16 residues. The germline V gene encodes CDR1 MGHDK and CDR2 SYGVNS. The ends were cut back, 4 bases at V and 0 bases at J, with 14 bases in the middle.

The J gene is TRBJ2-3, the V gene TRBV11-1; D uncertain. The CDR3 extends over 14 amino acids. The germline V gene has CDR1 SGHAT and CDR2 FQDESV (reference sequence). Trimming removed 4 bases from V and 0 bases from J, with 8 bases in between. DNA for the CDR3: TGTGCCAGCAGCTCCCAGCCTAGCACAGATACGCAGTATTTT. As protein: CASSSQPSTDTQYF.

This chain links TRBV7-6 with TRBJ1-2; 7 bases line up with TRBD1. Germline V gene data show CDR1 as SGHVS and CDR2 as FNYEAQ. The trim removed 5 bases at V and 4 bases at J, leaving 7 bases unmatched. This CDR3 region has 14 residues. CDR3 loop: CASSPTGSGYGYTF. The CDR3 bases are TGTGCCAGCAGCCCGACAGGGTCCGGCTATGGCTACACCTTC.

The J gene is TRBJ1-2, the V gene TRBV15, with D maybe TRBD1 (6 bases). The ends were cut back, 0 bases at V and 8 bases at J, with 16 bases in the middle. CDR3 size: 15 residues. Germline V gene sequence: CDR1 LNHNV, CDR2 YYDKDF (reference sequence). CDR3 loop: CATSRDHPGGQGYTF. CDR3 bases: TGTGCCACCAGCAGAGATCACCCGGGGGGGCAAGGCTACACCTTC.

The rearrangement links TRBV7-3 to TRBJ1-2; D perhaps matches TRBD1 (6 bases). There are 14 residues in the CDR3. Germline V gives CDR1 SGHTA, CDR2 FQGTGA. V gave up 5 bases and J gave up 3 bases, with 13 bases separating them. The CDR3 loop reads CASSAQQGDYGYTF. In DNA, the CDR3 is TGTGCCAGCAGCGCCCAACAGGGCGACTATGGCTACACCTTC.

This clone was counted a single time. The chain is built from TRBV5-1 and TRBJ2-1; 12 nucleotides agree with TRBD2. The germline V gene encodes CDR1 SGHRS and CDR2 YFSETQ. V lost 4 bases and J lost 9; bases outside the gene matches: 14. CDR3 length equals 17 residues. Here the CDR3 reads CASSGGLLAGGAGEQFF. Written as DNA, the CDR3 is TGCGCCAGCAGCGGCGGACTACTAGCGGGAGGAGCGGGTGAGCAGTTCTTC. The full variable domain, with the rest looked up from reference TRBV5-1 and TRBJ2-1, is KAGVTQTPRYLIKTRGQQVTLSCSPISGHRSVSWYQQTPGQGLQFLFEYFSETQRNKGNFPGRFSGRQFSNSRSEMNVSTLELGDSALYLCASSGGLLAGGAGEQFFGPGTRLTVL.

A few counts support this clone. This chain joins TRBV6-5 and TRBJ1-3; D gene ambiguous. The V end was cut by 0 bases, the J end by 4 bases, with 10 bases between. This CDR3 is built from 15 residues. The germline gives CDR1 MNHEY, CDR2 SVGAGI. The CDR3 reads CASSYSSGVGNTIYF. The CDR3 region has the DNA TGTGCCAGCAGTTACTCATCCGGGGTCGGAAACACCATATATTTT.